The clone carrying this T cell receptor beta chain appeared a few times. Researchers defined stable Graves' hyperthyroidism as no ophthalmopathy progression within 18 months. Diagnosis of hyperthyroidism was new in patients aged 18 to 65, and its duration was under 2 months. The study left out patients who had uncontrolled infection, other autoimmune disease, pregnancy or lactation. RNA transcripts gave rise to amplified TCR beta CDR3 regions. When the TCR CDR3 underwent first-round RT-PCR, the HTBI primer set was used. TCRdb re-called the multiplex PCR reads with MiXCR, one entry per CDR3 protein. This table holds around 500,000 distinct CDR3 sequences, 14% found once. This record comes from a study of T cells in Graves' hyperthyroidism and ophthalmopathy. The V gene end was trimmed by 0 bases and the J gene end by 2 bases; junction bases not matched to a gene: 3. The germline gives CDR1 DFQATT, CDR2 SNEGSKA (reference sequence). The CDR3 runs to 15 residues.

This chain links TRBV20-1 with TRBJ1-3; TRBD1 matches 8 bases. Sequencing was done on a sample of blood. The source is a woman in her 40s with Graves' hyperthyroidism. The CDR3 region is CSARDATGAGNTIYF. The DNA for the CDR3 is TGCAGTGCTAGAGATGCGACAGGGGCTGGAAACACCATATATTTT.